The subject of this entry is one T cell receptor (beta chain). What it binds is unknown. The sample comes from a study of CD8 T cells in ankylosing spondylitis. Study outcomes and limitations: For ankylosing spondylitis blood, a TCR beta motif of several highly homologous variants appeared characteristic. Disease-linked clones were reportedly significantly enriched in matched ankylosing spondylitis synovial fluid.

It was by quantitative 5'-RACE with molecular barcodes that TCR beta libraries were made. TCRdb independently ran MiXCR on the 5' RACE reads; one entry per CDR3 protein. The sample gives 250,000 or so distinct CDR3 sequences, 18% of which show up once; around 32% is in the top ten. V lost 5 bases and J lost 1, with 8 bases in between. This CDR3 has 13 amino acids. Germline loops: CDR1 SGHVS, CDR2 FQNEAQ. The V and J genes are TRBV7-8 and TRBJ1-1; D is uncertain. This TCR derives from a male donor with ankylosing spondylitis or in good health (not recorded which). Sequenced: blood, either unsorted or a sorted T cell fraction (not recorded which). CDR3 residues: CASSLTQNTEAFF. For the CDR3, the DNA is TGTGCCAGCAGCCTGACACAGAACACTGAAGCTTTCTTT.